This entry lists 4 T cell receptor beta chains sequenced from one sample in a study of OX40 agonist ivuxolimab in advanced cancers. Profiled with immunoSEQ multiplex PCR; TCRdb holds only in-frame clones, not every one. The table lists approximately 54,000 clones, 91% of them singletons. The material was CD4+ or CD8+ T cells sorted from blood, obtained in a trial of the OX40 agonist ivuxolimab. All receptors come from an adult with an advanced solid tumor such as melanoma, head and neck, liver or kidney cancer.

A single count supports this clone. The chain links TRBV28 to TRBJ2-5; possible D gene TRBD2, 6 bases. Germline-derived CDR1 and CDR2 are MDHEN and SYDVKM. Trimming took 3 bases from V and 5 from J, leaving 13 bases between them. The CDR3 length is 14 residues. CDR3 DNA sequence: TGTGCCAGCAGTTTCCCTGGGGGGAAGGAGACCCAGTACTTC. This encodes CASSFPGGKETQYF.

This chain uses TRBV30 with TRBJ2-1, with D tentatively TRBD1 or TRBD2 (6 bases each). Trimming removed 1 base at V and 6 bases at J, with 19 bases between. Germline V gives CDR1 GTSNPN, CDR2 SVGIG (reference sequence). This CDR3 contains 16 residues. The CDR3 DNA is TGTGCCTGGAGTGGGGGGGCAGGGAAAATAGGCAATGAGCAGTTCTTC. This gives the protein CAWSGGAGKIGNEQFF.

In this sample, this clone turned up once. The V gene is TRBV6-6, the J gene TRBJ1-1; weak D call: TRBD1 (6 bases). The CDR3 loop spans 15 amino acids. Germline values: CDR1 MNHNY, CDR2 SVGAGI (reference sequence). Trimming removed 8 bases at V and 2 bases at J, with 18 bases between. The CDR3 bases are TGTGCCAGCGCTCTTGAAGGGGGGCCTAACACTGAAGCTTTCTTT. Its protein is CASALEGGPNTEAFF.

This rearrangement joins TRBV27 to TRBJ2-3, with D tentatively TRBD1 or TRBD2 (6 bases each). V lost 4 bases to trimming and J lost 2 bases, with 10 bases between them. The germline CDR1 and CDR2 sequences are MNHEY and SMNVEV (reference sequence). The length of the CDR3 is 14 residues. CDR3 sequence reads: CASSSRGLTDTQYF. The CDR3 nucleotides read TGTGCCAGCAGTTCCCGGGGGCTCACAGATACGCAGTATTTT.